The clone carrying this T cell receptor (beta chain) was counted a few times. This entry belongs to a study of cytomegalovirus exposure and HLA in healthy donors. It was with 60 Vbeta and 13 Jbeta primers that the PCR ran. Generated by immunoSEQ multiplex PCR, the TCRdb table keeps only in-frame clones and is missing some. Of 110,000 to 150,000 clones listed, roughly 9.8% are singletons. The CDR3 contains 13 residues. Germline-derived CDR1 and CDR2 are LNHDA and SQIVND (reference sequence). V lost 4 bases, J lost 4 bases, and 0 bases stayed unmatched. While unrecorded immune exposures were likely, the donors were nominally healthy when sampled.

J is TRBJ1-1 and V is TRBV19; the match to TRBD1 covers 10 bases. The source material was PBMCs. This receptor was identified in a man in his fifties in good health and CMV-seronegative. For the CDR3, the DNA is TGTGCCAGTAGTAGACAGGGGGCCACTGAAGCTTTCTTT. Amino acid sequence: CASSRQGATEAFF.